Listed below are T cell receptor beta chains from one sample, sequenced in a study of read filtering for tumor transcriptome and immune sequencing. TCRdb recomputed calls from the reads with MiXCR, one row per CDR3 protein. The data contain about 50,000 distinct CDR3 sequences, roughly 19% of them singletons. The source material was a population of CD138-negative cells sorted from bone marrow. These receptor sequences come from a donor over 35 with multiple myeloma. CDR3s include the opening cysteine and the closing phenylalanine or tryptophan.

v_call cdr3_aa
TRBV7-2 CASSLGTFNEQFF
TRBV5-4 CASSPTGVGDEQFF
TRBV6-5 CASTQSAWEPAFF
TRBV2 CTSNGGQPEDTQYF
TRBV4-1 CASSRTGGQNQPQHF
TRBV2 CASLPRLGQLTGELFF
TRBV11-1 CASTSPSVSYEQYF
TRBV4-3 CASSQGTGYEQYF
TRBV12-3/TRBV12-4 CASSLERYGRTEAFF
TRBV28 CASSQGGHLAYNEQFF
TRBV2 CASSPWDSNYGYTF
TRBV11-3 CASSLLGLAGVWEQYF
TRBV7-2 CASSQDRANNSPLHF
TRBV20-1 CSASTGTGEVVAFF
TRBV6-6 CASSIRESGANVLTF
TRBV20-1 CSARDPTGPNTEAFF
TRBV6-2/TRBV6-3 CASSYDRKNQPQHF
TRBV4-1 CASSQDRGSSYNEQFF
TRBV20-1 CSARRTGLLDGYTF
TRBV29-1 CSVVSGGETQYF
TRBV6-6 CASSQPYEQYF
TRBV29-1 CSVADRYSNQPQHF
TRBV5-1 CASSLRAGGFGETQYF
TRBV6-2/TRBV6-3 CASKRGPYSNQPQHF
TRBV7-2 CASSLAGGQWDNSPLHF
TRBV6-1 CASIASAGAADTGELFF
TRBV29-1 CSVPRGPASSYNEQFF
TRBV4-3 CASSPPRTDTQYF
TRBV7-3 CASSSLLAGELFF